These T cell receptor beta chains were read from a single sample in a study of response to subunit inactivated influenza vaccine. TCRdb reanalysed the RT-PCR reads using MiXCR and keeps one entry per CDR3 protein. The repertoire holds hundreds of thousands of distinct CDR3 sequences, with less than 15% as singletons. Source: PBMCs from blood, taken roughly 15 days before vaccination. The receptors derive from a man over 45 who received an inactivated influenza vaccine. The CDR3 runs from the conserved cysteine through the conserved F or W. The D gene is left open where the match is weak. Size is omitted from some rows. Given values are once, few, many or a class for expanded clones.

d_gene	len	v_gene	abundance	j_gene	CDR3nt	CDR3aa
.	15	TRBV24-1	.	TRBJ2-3	TGTGCCACCAGTGATTACAGGGGCGGGAGAGATACGCAGTATTTT	CATSDYRGGRDTQYF
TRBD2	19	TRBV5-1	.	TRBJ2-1	TGCGCCAGCATCCAGACTCCCCCCTTAACCGGGACTAGCGCTAATGAGCAGTTCTTC	CASIQTPPLTGTSANEQFF
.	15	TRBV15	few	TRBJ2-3	TGTGCCACCAGCAACTCTCGGCGGGGCACAGATACGCAGTATTTT	CATSNSRRGTDTQYF
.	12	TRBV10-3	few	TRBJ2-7	TGTGCCATCAGTGAGTCGAGGCGCGAGCAGTACTTC	CAISESRREQYF
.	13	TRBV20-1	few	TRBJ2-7	TGCAGTGCTTCGGAGGGGGGCCGAGAGGGGCAGTACTTC	CSASEGGREGQYF
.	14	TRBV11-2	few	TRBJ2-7	TGTGCCAGCAGCTTCCAGGACAACCCCTACGAGCAGTACTTC	CASSFQDNPYEQYF
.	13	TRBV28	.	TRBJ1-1	TGTGCCAGCAGTTCGGATTGGGTTACTGAAGCTTTCTTT	CASSSDWVTEAFF
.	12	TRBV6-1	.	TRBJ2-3	TGTGCCAGTAGACAGTACACAGATACGCAGTATTTT	CASRQYTDTQYF
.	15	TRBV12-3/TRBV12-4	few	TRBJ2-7	TGTGCCAGCAGCCGGACGGACAGAAGGGCCTACGAGCAGTACTTC	CASSRTDRRAYEQYF
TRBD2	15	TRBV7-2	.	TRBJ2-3	TGTGCCAGCAGCACTAGCGGGGGGGCTTCAGATACGCAGTATTTT	CASSTSGGASDTQYF
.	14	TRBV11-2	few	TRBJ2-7	TGTGCCAGCAGCCCCCAGGAAGGGAGGTACGAGCAGTACTTC	CASSPQEGRYEQYF
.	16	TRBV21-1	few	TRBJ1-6	TGTGCCAGCAGCAATGGACCCGGGACAGAGGATTCACCCCTCCACTTT	CASSNGPGTEDSPLHF
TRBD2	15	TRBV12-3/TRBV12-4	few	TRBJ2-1	TGTGCCAGCAGCACCCGGCTAGCGGGAGGATCCAAGCAGTTCTTC	CASSTRLAGGSKQFF
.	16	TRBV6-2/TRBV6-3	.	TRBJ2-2	TGTGCCAGCTCCAAAGGGCGGGCAAGATACACCGGGGAGCTGTTTTTT	CASSKGRARYTGELFF
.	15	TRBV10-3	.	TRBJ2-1	TGTGCCATCAGTGATCAGGGGAACTTCTACAATGAGCAGTTCTTC	CAISDQGNFYNEQFF
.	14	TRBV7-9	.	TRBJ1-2	TGTGCCAGCAGCTTAGAGTGGCAGCTCTATGGCTACACCTTC	CASSLEWQLYGYTF
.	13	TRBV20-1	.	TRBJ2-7	TGCAGTGTAACACAGGGAACAAGGTACGAGCAGTACTTC	CSVTQGTRYEQYF
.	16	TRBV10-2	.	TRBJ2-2	TGCGCCAGCAGACCTATGACGGTTGCGAACACCGGGGAGCTGTTTTTT	CASRPMTVANTGELFF
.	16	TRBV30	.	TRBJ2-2	TGTGCCTGGAGTGTTAACCGGGACTTGTACACCGGGGAGCTGTTTTTT	CAWSVNRDLYTGELFF
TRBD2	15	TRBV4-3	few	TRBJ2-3	TGCGCCAGCAGCCAGAGCGGGAGGGAGACAGATACGCAGTATTTT	CASSQSGRETDTQYF
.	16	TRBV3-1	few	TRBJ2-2	TGTGCCAGCAGCCAGGTGATCGGGGGATACACCGGGGAGCTGTTTTTT	CASSQVIGGYTGELFF
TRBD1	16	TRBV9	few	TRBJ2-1	TGTGCCAGCAGCGTAGCTGCGGGACAGGGGTACAATGAGCAGTTCTTC	CASSVAAGQGYNEQFF
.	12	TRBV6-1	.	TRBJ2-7	TGTGCCAGCAGTGAAGGGGGGACCTCGACCGACTTC	CASSEGGTSTDF
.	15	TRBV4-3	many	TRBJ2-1	TGCGCCAGCAGCCTACTGGGGGGATCAGGGAATGAGCAGTTCTTC	CASSLLGGSGNEQFF
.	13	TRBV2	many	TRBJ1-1	TGTGCCAGCAGTACCAGACAGAACACTGAAGCTTTCTTT	CASSTRQNTEAFF
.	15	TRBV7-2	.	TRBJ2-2	TGTGCCAGCAGCTTAGGCAGGGACCCCACCGGGGAGCTGTTTTTT	CASSLGRDPTGELFF
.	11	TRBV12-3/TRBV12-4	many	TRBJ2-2	TGTGCCAGCAGTACCCGGGAGGAGCTGTTTTTT	CASSTREELFF
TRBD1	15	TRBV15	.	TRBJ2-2	TGTGCCACCAGGTGGGACAGGGAGAACACCGGGGAGCTGTTTTTT	CATRWDRENTGELFF
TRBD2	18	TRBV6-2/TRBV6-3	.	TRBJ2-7	TGTGCCAGCAGTTACTCGCTCCGGACTAGCGCCTACTCCTACGAGCAGTACTTC	CASSYSLRTSAYSYEQYF
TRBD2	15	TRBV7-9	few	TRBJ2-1	TGTGCCAGCAGCTTAAGAAGCGGGGTATACAATGAGCAGTTCTTC	CASSLRSGVYNEQFF
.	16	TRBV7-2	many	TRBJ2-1	TGTGCCAGCAGCTCTAAGACATACTCACTACCCAATGAGCAGTTCTTC	CASSSKTYSLPNEQFF
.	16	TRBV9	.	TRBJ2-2	TGTGCCAGCAGCGTAGCTAGTCGGGCGAACACCGGGGAGCTGTTTTTT	CASSVASRANTGELFF
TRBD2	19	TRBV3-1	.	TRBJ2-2	TGTGCCAGCAGCGCCCGTTGGGCTAGCGGGGGGGCCAACGCCGGGGAGCTGTTTTTT	CASSARWASGGANAGELFF
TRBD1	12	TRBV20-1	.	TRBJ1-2	TGCAGTGCTAAGGGGGGACAGGCAAGTCCCACCTTC	CSAKGGQASPTF
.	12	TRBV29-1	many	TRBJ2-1	TGCAGCGTTGATTCGGGGCACAATGAGCAGTTCTTC	CSVDSGHNEQFF
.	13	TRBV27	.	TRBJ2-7	TGTGCCAGCAGGGGAGGATCGACCTACGAGCAGTACTTC	CASRGGSTYEQYF
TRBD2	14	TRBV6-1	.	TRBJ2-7	TGTGCCAGCAGGTTTCGGGAGGGTCGGTATGAGCAGTACTTC	CASRFREGRYEQYF
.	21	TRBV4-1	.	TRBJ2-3	TGCGCCAGCAGCCAAGATCGAGCCAGGGGCCCCTTTTTTTCTAGCACAGATACGCAGTATTTT	CASSQDRARGPFFSSTDTQYF
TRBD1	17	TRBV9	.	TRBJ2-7	TGTGCCAGCAGCGTAGGGACAGGGGGGATACCCGAGGCCGAGCAGTACTTC	CASSVGTGGIPEAEQYF
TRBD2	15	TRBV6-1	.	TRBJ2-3	TGTGCCAGCAGCTCCGGGACTAGCATCACAGATACGCAGTATTTT	CASSSGTSITDTQYF
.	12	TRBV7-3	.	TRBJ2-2	TGTGCCAGCAGCTATACCGACGGGGAGCTGTTTTTT	CASSYTDGELFF
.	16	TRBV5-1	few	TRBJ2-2	TGCGCCAGCAGCTTGGAAGCGAGCCGAAGGTCCGGGGAGCTGTTTTTT	CASSLEASRRSGELFF
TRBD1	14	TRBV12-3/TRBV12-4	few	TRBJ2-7	TGTGCCAGCAGGCAGGGCAGGGGGACCTACGAGCAGTACTTC	CASRQGRGTYEQYF
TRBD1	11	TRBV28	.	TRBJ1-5	TGTGCCAGCAGTTTTCTAATGGGACAGGTTTTT	CASSFLMGQVF
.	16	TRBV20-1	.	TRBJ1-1	TGCAGTGCTAGAGATCATGTGCGGGGACAGAACACTGAAGCTTTCTTT	CSARDHVRGQNTEAFF
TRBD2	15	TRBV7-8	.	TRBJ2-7	TGTGCCAGCACCAGACTAGCGGGAAAGTCCTACGAGCAGTACTTC	CASTRLAGKSYEQYF
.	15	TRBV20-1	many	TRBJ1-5	TGCAGTGCTAGAGTTCCTGGCAGCAACAATCAGCCCCAGCATTTT	CSARVPGSNNQPQHF